This section outlines one TCR beta chain sequence together with its context. Its specificity is not known. The data are from a study of cytomegalovirus exposure and HLA in healthy donors. The PCR ran on 60 Vbeta and 13 Jbeta primers. Here immunoSEQ multiplex PCR was the method, and the copy in TCRdb shows in-frame clones only, minus some. The repertoire holds 150,000 to 200,000 clones, with roughly 80% as singletons. This CDR3 is 13 amino acids long. Germline V gene data show CDR1 as LNHNV and CDR2 as YYDKDF (reference sequence). Study-level results: Because they were indistinguishable, some V segments, including TRBV6-2 and TRBV6-3, were excluded.

The sequenced sample consisted of PBMCs. The source of this sequence is a female donor in good health and CMV-seronegative. The V call is TRBV15, the J call TRBJ2-5; D is ambiguous. With the DNA end fitting TRBJ2-7 better, the J assignment may be wrong. The CDR3 region is CATSSGLAYEQYF. CDR3 sequence (DNA): TGTGCCACCAGCAGTGGTCTAGCCTACGAGCAGTACTTC.